The 15 T cell receptor beta chains below come from one sample, sequenced in a study of cytomegalovirus exposure and HLA in healthy donors (dated by TCRdb to 2017 to 2019). The receptor library was made with the immunoSEQ multiplex PCR assay. For the multiplex PCR, a mixture combining 60 forward primers for TCR Vbeta segments and 13 reverse primers for TCR Jbeta segments was used. The immuneACCESS repertoire file appears here via TCRdb, limited to in-frame rearrangements. These files lack a portion of the clones; in checked studies, under half of the deficit traces to unresolved V genes, and the cause of the others is not known. The sample table shows 140,000 or so clones, and around 10% are seen once. The ten largest clonotypes hold 1.5% to 2% of the sample. The sequencing sample was made of PBMCs. The receptor source for this set is a male donor in good health and CMV-seronegative.

This clone was seen a handful of times. The J gene is TRBJ2-3, the V gene TRBV18; TRBD2 agrees at 7 bases. V dropped 3 bases and J dropped 5; count of bases not matched to a gene: 5. This CDR3 contains 14 residues. CDR1 and CDR2 (germline): KGHSH, LQKENI. CDR3 amino acids: CASSPAGEGDTQYF. The CDR3, as DNA: TGTGCCAGCTCACCGGCGGGAGAAGGAGATACGCAGTATTTT.

This clone has only a few counts. The V and J genes are TRBV19 and TRBJ1-1, with no clear D. Trimming shortened V by 5 bases and J by 3 bases, and 13 bases separated the two germline ends. CDR1 and CDR2 from the germline V gene are LNHDA and SQIVND (reference sequence). The CDR3 is made up of 14 amino acids. In DNA, the CDR3 is TGTGCCAGTAGTTCGGCAGGCGCCTACACTGAAGCTTTCTTT. Translated, it gives CASSSAGAYTEAFF.

This clone was seen only a few times. The V and J genes are TRBV4-1 and TRBJ2-7, with D perhaps matching TRBD2 (5 bases). Germline CDR1 is MGHRA and CDR2 is YSYEKL. The CDR3 covers 13 residues. With 1 base removed from V and 7 bases from J, the gap between germline ends came to 11 bases. DNA of the CDR3: TGCGCCAGCAGCCAAGTTAGGGAGAGGGAGCAGTACTTC. Residues: CASSQVREREQYF.

This clone was seen a few times. The CDR3 region is CASSQVTEAENYGYTF. CDR3 nucleotide sequence: TGTGCCAGCAGCCAAGTGACTGAGGCAGAGAACTATGGCTACACCTTC. This chain links TRBV4-2 with TRBJ1-2, with D hard to call. The V gene's germline CDR1 is LGHNA and CDR2 YNFKEQ. CDR3 size: 16 residues. V lost 1 base, J lost 2 bases, and 14 bases lay in between.

The V gene is TRBV27, the J gene TRBJ2-3; D is perhaps TRBD2 (6 bases). There are 13 residues in the CDR3. Deletions cut 4 bases from V and 4 bases from J, with 9 bases between. From germline, CDR1 is MNHEY and CDR2 SMNVEV (reference sequence). CDR3 nucleotide sequence: TGTGCCAGCAGTTCATGGGGGGCAGATACGCAGTATTTT. Its protein product is CASSSWGADTQYF.

This clone was detected only a few times. The V and J genes are TRBV19 and TRBJ2-6; 8 positions match TRBD1. Trimming removed 7 bases from V and 8 bases from J; junction bases left unmatched: 13. Germline CDR1 is LNHDA and CDR2 is SQIVND (reference sequence). The CDR3 is made up of 16 amino acids. Written as DNA, the CDR3 is TGTGCCAGTATAAAAAGGGACAGGTTAGGGACCAACGTCCTGACTTTC. Residues: CASIKRDRLGTNVLTF.

The chain is built from TRBV6-5 and TRBJ1-1, with 7 bases identical to TRBD1. The CDR3 has 15 residues. V gave up 2 bases and J gave up 5 bases; unmatched junction bases: 8. Germline CDR1 and CDR2: MNHEY and SVGAGI. DNA of the CDR3: TGTGCCAGCAGTTACCAAGTGGGACAGACAACTGAAGCTTTCTTT. Protein sequence: CASSYQVGQTTEAFF.

In the case of this clone: Other DNA sequences in the sample encode the same CDR3. The chain links TRBV9 to TRBJ1-5; D possibly corresponds to TRBD1 (5 bases). Per the germline V gene, CDR1 is SGDLS and CDR2 is YYNGEE. V was pared by 3 bases and J by 8 bases, with 18 bases between. The CDR3 totals 15 residues. This CDR3 reads CASSAWGGIGEPQHF. CDR3 coding DNA: TGTGCCAGCAGCGCCTGGGGGGGAATAGGAGAGCCCCAGCATTTT.

The chain combines TRBV30 with TRBJ2-3; 12 positions agree with TRBD2. Germline CDR1 is GTSNPN and CDR2 is SVGIG (reference sequence). This CDR3 comprises 15 residues. V lost 2 bases, J lost 4 bases, and 4 bases stayed unmatched. CDR3 residues: CAWSPASGRADTQYF. The CDR3 nucleotides are TGTGCCTGGAGTCCGGCTAGCGGGAGGGCAGATACGCAGTATTTT.

The V gene is TRBV19, the J gene TRBJ1-2, with 7 bases aligning to TRBD1. Looked up from germline, CDR1 is LNHDA and CDR2 is SQIVND (reference sequence). CDR3 length: 13 residues. V shed 6 bases and J 2 bases; nucleotides not matched to a gene: 3. CDR3 bases: TGTGCCAGTAGGGAGACAGGGAACTATGGCTACACCTTC. This gives the protein CASRETGNYGYTF. The full variable domain, in which reference TRBV19 and TRBJ1-2 provide the parts outside the CDR3, is DGGITQSPKYLFRKEGQNVTLSCEQNLNHDAMYWYRQDPGQGLRLIYYSQIVNDFQKGDIAEGYSVSREKKESFPLTVTSAQKNPTAFYLCASRETGNYGYTFGSGTRLTVV.

This clone has a handful of counts. The chain recombines TRBV4-3 with TRBJ2-2, with a tentative D call TRBD2 (5 bases). V shed 8 bases and J shed 6 bases, with 16 bases lying between them. The CDR3 spans 14 residues. Per germline, CDR1 LGHNA and CDR2 YSLEER. As DNA, the CDR3 is TGCGCCAGCGCCGTGCAAGGGAGCGCCGGGGAGCTGTTTTTT. Its translation is CASAVQGSAGELFF.

This clone has more than one count but fewer than ten. V is TRBV5-4 and J is TRBJ1-2, with D unresolved. This CDR3 comprises 14 residues. Germline V gene sequence: CDR1 SGHNT, CDR2 YYREEE (reference sequence). Trimming took off 2 bases at V and 3 bases at J, with 11 bases between the two ends. CDR3 sequence: CASSFSVRDYGYTF. Here the CDR3 DNA reads TGTGCCAGCAGCTTTTCCGTGCGGGACTATGGCTACACCTTC.

The chain is built from TRBV29-1 and TRBJ2-7, with 9 nucleotides matching TRBD1. The J segment lost 0 bases and the V segment lost 7 bases, leaving 4 bases of the junction unmatched. The germline V gene encodes CDR1 SQVTM and CDR2 ANQGSEA. There are 13 residues in the CDR3. CDR3 nucleotide sequence: TGCAGCGCCGGGACAGGGCGCTCCTACGAGCAGTACTTC. This codes for CSAGTGRSYEQYF.

The CDR3 nucleotides are TGCAGCGTTGACGGGGCTAGCGGGATTTCCTACAATGAGCAGTTCTTC. Its translation is CSVDGASGISYNEQFF. The chain carries TRBV29-1 and TRBJ2-1; 9 nucleotides match TRBD2. V was clipped by 3 bases and J by 1 base; unmatched bases: 7. The V gene's germline CDR1 is SQVTM and CDR2 ANQGSEA. The CDR3 consists of 16 residues.

The chain recombines TRBV6-1 with TRBJ2-7; 13 bases align to TRBD2. CDR3 length: 15 amino acids. Germline trimming cut 7 bases from V and 0 bases from J; bases unmatched to any gene: 3. Germline V gives CDR1 MNHNS, CDR2 SASEGT. The CDR3 spells CASIGTSGISYEQYF. The CDR3 region has the DNA TGTGCCAGCATTGGGACTAGCGGGATCTCCTACGAGCAGTACTTC.